This TCR beta chain was recovered during a study of CD8+ T cells in alopecia areata. Whole-study results and caveats: Relative to mice, TCR sharing across patients was less clear, a difference possibly HLA-related. Lesional scalp, especially alopecia totalis/universalis, showed higher clonality than normal scalp. Scalp specimens additionally yield sequences from normal skin's resident alphabeta T cells.

Sorting separated CD25+CD127- cells from the CD4+ cells of a few patients. Alopecia areata patients provided lesional scalp punch biopsies and peripheral blood, both collected for the study. Points on this clone: Its matching antigen is unknown.

Germline CDR1 SEHNR, CDR2 FQNEAQ (reference sequence). V was trimmed by 7 bases and J by 7 bases, leaving 17 bases between them. The CDR3 consists of 14 residues. After isolation, RNA underwent reverse transcription to generate cDNA as the sequencing template. Profiled with immunoSEQ multiplex PCR; TCRdb holds only in-frame clones, not every one. The sample records around 35,000 clones, under 65% being singletons. This receptor was identified in a human donor with alopecia areata. V usage is TRBV7-9 and J usage is TRBJ2-1; D could derive from TRBD1 or TRBD2 (6 bases each). The sample taken for sequencing was CD4+ Tregs sorted from blood. The CDR3 region is CASTPRGPWNEQFF. CDR3 nucleotides: TGTGCCAGCACCCCCCGGGGGCCTTGGAATGAGCAGTTCTTC.